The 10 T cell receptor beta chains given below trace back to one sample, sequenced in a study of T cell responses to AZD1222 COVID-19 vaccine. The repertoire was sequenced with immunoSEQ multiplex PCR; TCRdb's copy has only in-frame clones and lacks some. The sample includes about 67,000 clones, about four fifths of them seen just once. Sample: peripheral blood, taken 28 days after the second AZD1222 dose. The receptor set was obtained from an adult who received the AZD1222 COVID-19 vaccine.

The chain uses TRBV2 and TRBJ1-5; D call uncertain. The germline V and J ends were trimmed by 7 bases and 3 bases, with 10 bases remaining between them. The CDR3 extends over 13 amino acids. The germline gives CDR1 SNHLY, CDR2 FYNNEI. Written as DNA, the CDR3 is TGTGCCAGCACGGGCACGAACAATCAGCCCCAGCATTTT. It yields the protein CASTGTNNQPQHF.

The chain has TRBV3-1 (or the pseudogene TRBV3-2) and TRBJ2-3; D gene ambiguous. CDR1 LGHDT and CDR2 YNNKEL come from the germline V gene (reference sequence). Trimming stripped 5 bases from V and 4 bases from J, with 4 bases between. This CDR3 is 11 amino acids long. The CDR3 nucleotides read TGTGCCAGCAGCTATGCAGATACGCAGTATTTT. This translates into CASSYADTQYF.

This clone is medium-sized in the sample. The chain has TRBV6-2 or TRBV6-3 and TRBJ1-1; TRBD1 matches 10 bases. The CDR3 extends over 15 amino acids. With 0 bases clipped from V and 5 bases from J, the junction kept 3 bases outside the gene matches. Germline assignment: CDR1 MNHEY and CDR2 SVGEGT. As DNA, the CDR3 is TGTGCCAGCAGTTACTCGGGACAGGGGTGGACTGAAGCTTTCTTT. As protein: CASSYSGQGWTEAFF.

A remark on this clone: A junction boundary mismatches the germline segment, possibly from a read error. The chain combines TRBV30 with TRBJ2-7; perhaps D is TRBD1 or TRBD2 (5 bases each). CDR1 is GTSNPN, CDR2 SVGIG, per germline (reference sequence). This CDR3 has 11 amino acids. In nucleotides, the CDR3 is TGTGCCTGGAGCGCCGGGACCACCCGGAACTTC. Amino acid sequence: CAWSAGTTRNF.

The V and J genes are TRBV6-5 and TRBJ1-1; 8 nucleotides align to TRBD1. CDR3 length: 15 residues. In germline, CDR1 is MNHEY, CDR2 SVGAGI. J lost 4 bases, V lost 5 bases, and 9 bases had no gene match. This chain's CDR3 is CASSPTGAGATEAFF. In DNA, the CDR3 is TGTGCCAGCAGTCCGACAGGGGCCGGTGCCACTGAAGCTTTCTTT.

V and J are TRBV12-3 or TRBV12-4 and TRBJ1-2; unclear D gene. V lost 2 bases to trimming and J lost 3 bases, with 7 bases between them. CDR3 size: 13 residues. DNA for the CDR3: TGTGCCAGCAGTTTACAGGAATACTATGGCTACACCTTC. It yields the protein CASSLQEYYGYTF.

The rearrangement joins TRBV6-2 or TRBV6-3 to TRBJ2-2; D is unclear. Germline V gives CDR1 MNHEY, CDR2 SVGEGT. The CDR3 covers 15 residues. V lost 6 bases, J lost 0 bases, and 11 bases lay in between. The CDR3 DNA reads TGTGCCAGCAGCACACATCAGCCGAACACCGGGGAGCTGTTTTTT. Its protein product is CASSTHQPNTGELFF.

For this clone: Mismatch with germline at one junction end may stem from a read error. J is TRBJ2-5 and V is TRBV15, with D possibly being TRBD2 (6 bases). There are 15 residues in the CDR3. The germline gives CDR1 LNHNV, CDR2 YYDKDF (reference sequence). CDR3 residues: CATRRPHQGGETQYF. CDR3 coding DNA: TGTGCCACCCGCAGGCCCCACCAGGGAGGTGAGACCCAGTACTTC.

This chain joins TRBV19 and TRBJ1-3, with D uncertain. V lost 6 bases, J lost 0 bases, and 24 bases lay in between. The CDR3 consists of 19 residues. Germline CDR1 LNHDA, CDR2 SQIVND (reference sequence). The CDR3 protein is CASRDPLRRRPHSGNTIYF. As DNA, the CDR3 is TGTGCCAGTAGAGACCCCCTCAGGCGGAGGCCACACTCTGGAAACACCATATATTTT.

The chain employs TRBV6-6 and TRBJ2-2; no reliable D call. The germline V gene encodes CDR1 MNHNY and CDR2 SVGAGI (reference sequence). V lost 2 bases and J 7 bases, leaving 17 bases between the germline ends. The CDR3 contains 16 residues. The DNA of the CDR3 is TGTGCCAGCAGTTACCTCGTCCCGAAATTGGGCGGGGAGCTGTTTTTT. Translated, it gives CASSYLVPKLGGELFF.